This TCR beta chain was sequenced in a study of regulatory T cells in long-lasting Graves disease. Study-wide points: Favored gene segments in persistent disease were TRBV28, TRBJ1-2 and TRBJ2-5.

This sample's time point: persistent/refractory GD, antithyroid drugs over 5 years with positive TRAb. TCR sequences were obtained from RNA taken from PBMCs. Peripheral blood, Nine milliliters per patient, was collected in EDTA tubes. The V and J ends lost 6 bases and 1 base respectively, with 10 bases between them. The CDR3 covers 15 residues. Ten or more counts support this clonotype. Antigen specificity is unknown. Arm-PCR of CDR3 regions with iRepertoire HTBI primers generated TCR beta libraries. Original data processing: Taken together, the samples had 62 TRBV and 15 or so TRBJ segments identified. TCRdb reprocessed the multiplex PCR reads via MiXCR and lists one record per CDR3 protein. These V and J calls derive from TCRdb rather than the authors' analysis. The sample yields a few hundred thousand distinct CDR3 sequences, around 22% seen once.

This sequence joins TRBV12-3 or TRBV12-4 and TRBJ1-6; D unresolved. Material: peripheral blood mononuclear cells (PBMCs), obtained when the disease was refractory, from a patient treated with antithyroid drugs. The receptor was derived from a female donor with Graves disease. As DNA, the CDR3 is TGTGCCAGCAGCATATATGGGTCCTATAATTCACCCCTCCACTTT. Its translation is CASSIYGSYNSPLHF.